The present TCR beta chain was sequenced within a study of T cell responses to AZD1222 COVID-19 vaccine. The CDR3 has 13 residues. Germline CDR1 GTSNPN, CDR2 SVGIG (reference sequence). Trimming removed 5 bases from V and 0 bases from J, with 10 bases in between. Generated by immunoSEQ multiplex PCR, the TCRdb table keeps only in-frame clones and is missing some. The data hold roughly 160,000 clones, with 90% observed a single time. The chain uses TRBV30 and TRBJ1-1, with a tentative D call TRBD1 (5 bases). The sequencing used peripheral blood, collected on day 0 of AZD1222 vaccination. This TCR derives from an adult in good health. CDR3 loop: CAWSGPVNTEAFF. CDR3 sequence (DNA): TGTGCCTGGTCGGGACCGGTGAACACTGAAGCTTTCTTT.